This entry is about one T cell receptor (beta chain). Germline values: CDR1 SGHRS, CDR2 YFSETQ. V was shortened by 7 bases and J by 1 base, with 20 bases between the two germline ends. The CDR3 consists of 16 residues. This sample was included in a study of cytomegalovirus exposure and HLA in healthy donors. Both 60 Vbeta primers and 13 Jbeta primers went into the PCR. Original processing methods: Unique TCR beta chains numbered approximately 80 million in a later analysis, with roughly 9.9 million shared. Clones were sequenced by immunoSEQ multiplex PCR, and TCRdb holds only the in-frame ones, with some missing. V and J calls plus clone size are reproduced from that table; the DNA served to infer D and trimming. Counted here are under 150,000 clones, 60% to 80% occurring once; the ten biggest clones make up roughly 5.9%. Although they were nominally healthy when sampled, donors likely had unrecorded immune exposures.

The sequencing sample was made of PBMCs. This clonotype was sampled from a woman aged 25-40 years in good health and CMV-seropositive. The V and J genes are TRBV5-1 and TRBJ1-1; the D gene is possibly TRBD1 (6 bases). This chain's CDR3 is CASRPETGAGNTEAFF. CDR3 sequence (DNA): TGCGCCAGCCGACCGGAGACAGGCGCGGGGAACACTGAAGCTTTCTTT.